This T cell receptor (beta chain) was captured by sequencing in a study of coeliac disease. The CDR3 length is 14 residues. V dropped 5 bases and J dropped 5 bases, with 18 bases sitting between them. Germline assignment: CDR1 GTSNPN and CDR2 SVGIG (reference sequence). The assay was immunoSEQ multiplex PCR, and TCRdb's table has in-frame clones only and misses some. The repertoire consists of 6,500 or so clones, with around 66% occurring once and the leading ten covering under 7%. The sample taken for sequencing was lamina propria lymphocytes from the gut. The clonotype originates from a man aged 50 to 60 with active celiac disease. This rearrangement joins TRBV30 to TRBJ1-1, with D possibly TRBD1 on 5 matching bases. In DNA form, the CDR3 reads TGTGCCTGGGGCAGGGCGGTGACGCGGACTGAAGCTTTCTTT. Its translation is CAWGRAVTRTEAFF.